Reported below is one T cell receptor beta chain. This sample is drawn from a study of control samples from healthy donors and cancer patients. Produced via immunoSEQ multiplex PCR; TCRdb's table is partial and in-frame only. The sample carries about 180,000 clones, around nine tenths recorded once. The germline gives CDR1 LNHDA, CDR2 SQIVND (reference sequence). Unmatched junction bases numbered 8, after V lost 4 bases and J lost 7 bases. The CDR3 covers 15 residues. This receptor was obtained from a man aged 25-45 years in good health. Sequenced: blood. This chain uses TRBV19 with TRBJ1-5; TRBD1 matches 9 bases. The CDR3 nucleotides are TGTGCCAGTAGTACACTAGGACAGGGGCGACAGCCCCAGCATTTT. Protein product: CASSTLGQGRQPQHF.